The 10 T cell receptor beta chains below were found in one sample sequenced in a study of identical twins. TCRdb re-called the 5' RACE reads through MiXCR, storing one row per CDR3 protein. Of some 1,700,000 distinct CDR3 sequences listed, about 31% were seen once; the top ten hold 0.25% to 0.3%. Sample: cord blood. Source of these receptors: a newborn girl in good health.

The chain employs TRBV28 and TRBJ2-5; D not certain. The germline gives CDR1 MDHEN, CDR2 SYDVKM. This CDR3 has 13 residues. V dropped 7 bases and J dropped 1 base, with 10 bases sitting between them. The CDR3 spells CASNLESQETQYF. The CDR3 DNA reads as TGTGCCAGCAACCTAGAATCCCAAGAGACCCAGTACTTC.

This clonotype was recorded a few times. The V and J genes are TRBV25-1 and TRBJ1-6, with a tentative D call TRBD1 (5 bases). The CDR3 has 17 residues. From germline, CDR1 is MGHDK and CDR2 SYGVNS. Trimming pared 6 bases from V and 6 bases from J, leaving 21 bases between. The CDR3 protein is CASSNRRYGASNSPLHF. The CDR3 coding sequence is TGTGCCAGCAGCAACCGTCGGTACGGGGCAAGTAATTCACCCCTCCACTTT.

This clonotype was seen more than once but under ten times. The rearrangement uses TRBV11-2 and TRBJ1-2; 11 bases match TRBD1. The V and J ends lost 5 bases and 5 bases, in that order; junction bases with no gene match: 13. The CDR3 loop spans 17 amino acids. The germline V gene encodes CDR1 SGHAT and CDR2 FQNNGV. Written as DNA, the CDR3 is TGTGCCAGCAGCCCCCGGGACAGGGGGAGGATATGGTATGGCTACACCTTC. Encoded protein: CASSPRDRGRIWYGYTF.

The rearrangement uses TRBV10-3 and TRBJ2-5; TRBD1 matches at 8 bases. The better agreement between TRBJ2-7 and the DNA end casts doubt on the J call. This CDR3 is 13 amino acids long. CDR1 ENHRY and CDR2 SYGVKD come from the germline V gene. CDR3 in amino acids: CAIRDKTGDEQYF. CDR3 in DNA: TGTGCCATCAGGGATAAGACAGGGGACGAGCAGTACTTC.

The chain links TRBV20-1 to TRBJ2-1; D is unresolved. Trimming pared 3 bases from V and 2 bases from J, leaving 11 bases between. The CDR3 consists of 14 residues. CDR1 and CDR2 (germline): DFQATT, SNEGSKA (reference sequence). CDR3 coding DNA: TGCAGTGCTAGTATTCGGCGTACCTACAATGAGCAGTTCTTC. This encodes CSASIRRTYNEQFF.

Turning to this clonotype: A much larger clone lies a single base off, so this may be a read error. V is TRBV12-3 or TRBV12-4 and J is TRBJ2-3; 9 bases map to TRBD1. The CDR3 length is 16 residues. The CDR3 loop reads CASSPDRGASTDMQYF. In nucleotides, the CDR3 is TGTGCCAGCAGTCCCGACAGGGGGGCTAGCACAGATATGCAGTATTTT.

V and J are TRBV2 and TRBJ2-3; D ambiguous. V was pared by 1 base and J by 0 bases, with 11 bases between. Germline CDR1 is SNHLY and CDR2 is FYNNEI. The CDR3 extends over 16 amino acids. CDR3 residues: CASSEVDGTSTDTQYF. The CDR3 DNA reads as TGTGCCAGCAGTGAAGTTGACGGAACTAGCACAGATACGCAGTATTTT.

The rearrangement uses TRBV7-2 and TRBJ1-6; the match to TRBD1 covers 7 bases. The trim removed 0 bases at V and 6 bases at J, leaving 2 bases unmatched. CDR1 is SGHTA and CDR2 is FQGNSA in the germline V gene. The CDR3 has 15 residues. The CDR3 nucleotides read TGTGCCAGCAGCTTAGCGACAGGGACTAATTCACCCCTCCACTTT. Protein product: CASSLATGTNSPLHF.

The chain is built from TRBV6-6 and TRBJ1-5, with D possibly being TRBD1 (6 bases). CDR1 is MNHNY, CDR2 SVGAGI, per germline (reference sequence). V gave up 2 bases and J gave up 7 bases, with 9 bases separating them. The CDR3 covers 13 residues. The CDR3 DNA sequence: TGTGCCAGCAGTTACCAGGGGCGGCAGCCCCAGCATTTT. Translation: CASSYQGRQPQHF.

Remarks on this clonotype: A much larger clone is a single base away; this may be a read error. The rearrangement links TRBV24-1 to TRBJ2-1; TRBD2 might be the D (6 bases). CDR1 is KGHDR, CDR2 SFDVKD, per germline. The CDR3 is 17 amino acids. CDR3: CATSNGRLRASESEQSF. CDR3 coding DNA: TGTGCCACCAGTAACGGAAGGCTAAGGGCTAGCGAGAGTGAGCAGTCCTTC.